This TCR beta chain comes out of a study of blood T cell repertoires in COVID-19. Study overall: Samples of COVID-19 (acute and convalescent) were obtained from the United States, Italy and Spain. Sources were T cells, B-cell-depleted T cells, or PBMCs; the material itself was cDNA or gDNA.

The germline gives CDR1 SGHKS, CDR2 YYEKEE (reference sequence). The ends lost 3 bases at V and 2 bases at J; junction bases unmatched: 4. This CDR3 comprises 15 residues. In the study's own analysis: Amplifying reference gene primers gave estimates of nucleated cell counts. The protocol was immunoSEQ multiplex PCR, while the TCRdb copy is restricted to in-frame clones and leaves out a portion. That table is the source of V, J and clone size, and D and trimming were worked out from the DNA. The sample consists of just over 200,000 clones, around 82% of them appearing once. Sequencing input: peripheral blood. The TCR sequence derives from a woman aged 70 to 79 with acute or convalescent COVID-19. The chain couples TRBV5-5 to TRBJ2-3; 9 positions agree with TRBD2. This CDR3 is CASSWAGGFTDTQYF. The CDR3 DNA reads TGTGCCAGCAGCTGGGCGGGAGGGTTCACAGATACGCAGTATTTT. The complete variable domain, with remaining parts taken from reference TRBV5-5 and TRBJ2-3, reads DAGVTQSPTHLIKTRGQQVTLRCSPISGHKSVSWYQQVLGQGPQFIFQYYEKEERGRGNFPDRFSARQFPNYSSELNVNALLLGDSALYLCASSWAGGFTDTQYFGPGTRLTVL.